Detailed here is one TCR beta chain. Its antigen remains unidentified. This may be a read error, as it is one base from a much larger clone. The same CDR3 also results from other DNA sequences found in this sample. The donors were healthy, HIV-negative adults with no recently reported acute infections or vaccinations. Only Caucasian adults living in Nashville, Tennessee, USA were represented among the donors. For unsorted samples, 84 million or so PBMCs were counted, and genomic DNA was extracted using the QIAamp DNA Blood Mini kit. Blood was obtained by leukapheresis, after which PBMCs were separated by Ficoll-Histopaque density gradient centrifugation and cryopreserved in liquid nitrogen vapor phase. The CDR3 spans 15 residues, from the cysteine through the phenylalanine. Only the CDR3 part of the read is kept: 45 bases, read in frame from the first base. CDR1 and CDR2 are read off the germline V gene as MDHEN and SYDVKM.

The source of the sample is a study of shared clonotypes between healthy human individuals (dated by TCRdb to between 2020 and 2021). Regarding the research as a whole: The cohort comprised a couple of women and a few men aged 18 to 49 years. Different laboratories and diverse techniques were used to prepare libraries and sequence TCR repertoires, to increase sequencing depth and limit assay-specific biases. Each donor's leukapheresis produced roughly between roughly 0.85 and 10 billion PBMCs. To estimate repertoire size and how much clonotypes are shared between individuals, the study performed deep sequencing of blood TCR repertoires from about 5 healthy adults.

Using the deep immunoSEQ assay, multiplex PCR amplified TCR CDR3 regions from genomic DNA. Extracted genomic DNA from each cell subset was spread evenly across all wells of several immunoSEQ 96-well plates, with each plate serving as a replicate. For unsorted PBMC, roughly 300 ng of genomic DNA, equivalent to approximately 28,000 T cell genomes, went into each replicate PCR. Genomic DNA from unsorted PBMC was sequenced over ten immunoSEQ deep assay plates. The purified libraries were quantified using a Qubit 3.0 fluorometer, sized with a Bioanalyzer 2100, and then quantified again using the KAPA Library Quantification kit. A separate single-read 150-cycle Illumina NextSeq 550 flow cell was used to sequence each immunoSEQ 96-well plate. Per the source publication's procedure: The immunoSEQ output contained only junctional sequences without quality scores, so filtering could not match that applied to full-length reads. To assign V/J genes and CDR3, sequences were annotated against IMGT germline references using PyIR, a Python wrapper for IgBLAST v1.9. Reads were removed for weak V/J assignments (E-value above 1e-6), missing CDR3, stop codons, out-of-frame junctions, or ambiguous translated residues. V3J clonotypes were defined as sequences sharing an identical inferred V gene, J gene, and CDR3 amino acid sequence. Percentage overlap between repertoires was calculated by dividing the number of shared unique clonotypes by the size of the smaller repertoire. Repertoire richness was assessed with RTK rarefaction, the Chao1 estimator, and Recon v2.1 estimates of unobserved clonotypes. TCRdb carries this immuneACCESS record with in-frame sequences only. Its versions omit some clonotypes, under half of them owing to an unresolved V gene in the studies checked, with the rest unexplained. V and J calls and clone size are copied from that table; D and trimming were computed from the DNA. The sample includes nearly 500,000 clones, with 70% to 80% observed a single time. The top ten clonotypes cover 10% to 15% of the sample.

Overall results and qualifications from the work: Sampling was restricted to blood, and TCR repertoires in tissues likely differ from the TCR repertoires found in blood. The genetic and exposure-history diversity represented was limited by the small number of donors. Pairwise subsampling indicated that sequencing depth was expected to affect the degree of clonotype sharing among donors.

This chain joins TRBV28 to TRBJ2-3; a tentative D match to TRBD1 spans 6 bases. The TCR comes from a woman between 35 and 50 years old in good health. Some clones in this sample may be carry-over from other donors' samples. Sequenced: PBMCs. Here the CDR3 is given as CASSLPDRRTDTQYF. The sequence in DNA is TGTGCCAGTAGTTTACCTGACAGGCGCACAGATACGCAGTATTTT.